What follows are 18 T cell receptor beta chains derived from one specimen sequenced in a study of blood T cell repertoires in COVID-19. The method was immunoSEQ multiplex PCR; TCRdb's version includes in-frame clones alone and lacks a portion of them. In the table there are approximately 70,000 clones, 90% to 95% of which are singletons. The sample comprised peripheral blood. The receptors shown here come from a man aged 40-50 years with COVID-19, enrolled during active disease.

The chain uses TRBV4-1 and TRBJ2-1; 11 positions match TRBD1. Germline V gene lookup returns CDR1 MGHRA and CDR2 YSYEKL. This CDR3 has 16 residues. The ends lost 3 bases at V and 6 bases at J; junction bases unmatched: 7. CDR3 in DNA: TGCGCCAGCAGCCACCCCCCGGGGACAGGGGGCAATGAGCAGTTCTTC. This translates into CASSHPPGTGGNEQFF.

This clone came up once. The chain couples TRBV4-1 to TRBJ1-4; D remains ambiguous. The CDR3 runs 12 residues. The germline V gene encodes CDR1 MGHRA and CDR2 YSYEKL. The V end lost 4 bases, the J end lost 6 bases, and 6 bases lay between the germline ends. The CDR3 region has the DNA TGCGCCAGCAGCCCACGGGATGAAAAACTGTTTTTT. This translates into CASSPRDEKLFF.

This chain links TRBV19 with TRBJ2-2; 7 nucleotides match TRBD1. V lost 3 bases and J lost 6; bases outside the gene matches: 7. The germline V gene has CDR1 LNHDA and CDR2 SQIVND (reference sequence). The CDR3 has 15 amino acids. The DNA for the CDR3 is TGTGCCAGTAGTATTGGGGACAGAAGTCCCGGGGAGCTGTTTTTT. It codes for CASSIGDRSPGELFF.

This clone was found once. V and J are TRBV28 and TRBJ2-1, with 7 nucleotides matching TRBD1. V dropped 5 bases and J dropped 5; count of bases not matched to a gene: 6. This CDR3 comprises 14 residues. Germline assignment: CDR1 MDHEN and CDR2 SYDVKM. The CDR3 coding sequence is TGTGCCAGCAGTCAAGCAGGGGGTGACAATGAGCAGTTCTTC. It yields the protein CASSQAGGDNEQFF. Full variable domain (outside the CDR3, taken from reference TRBV28 and TRBJ2-1): DVKVTQSSRYLVKRTGEKVFLECVQDMDHENMFWYRQDPGLGLRLIYFSYDVKMKEKGDIPEGYSVSREKKERFSLILESASTNQTSMYLCASSQAGGDNEQFFGPGTRLTVL.

The count of this clone is one. The chain combines TRBV27 with TRBJ2-7; D might be TRBD1 (5 bases). Germline loops: CDR1 MNHEY, CDR2 SMNVEV (reference sequence). The CDR3 runs 13 residues. V lost 4 bases and J 2 bases, leaving 9 bases between the germline ends. CDR3 protein: CASSYDSAYEQYF. For the CDR3, the DNA is TGTGCCAGCAGTTACGACAGTGCCTACGAGCAGTACTTC.

The chain is built from TRBV28 and TRBJ1-1, with a possible D match to TRBD1 (6 bases). CDR1 is MDHEN, CDR2 SYDVKM, per germline. The CDR3 is made up of 14 amino acids. The V end lost 2 bases, the J end lost 5 bases, and 12 bases lay between the germline ends. CDR3 DNA sequence: TGTGCCAGCAGTTTAGGATACAGGGAGACTGAAGCTTTCTTT. Translating gives CASSLGYRETEAFF.

This chain links TRBV28 with TRBJ1-5; 8 nucleotides line up with TRBD1. There are 17 residues in the CDR3. Per the germline V gene, CDR1 is MDHEN and CDR2 is SYDVKM. J was trimmed by 4 bases and V by 7 bases; bases with no gene match: 15. The CDR3 loop is CASNFRHRGKYNQPQHF. CDR3 nucleotide sequence: TGTGCCAGCAATTTCCGTCACAGGGGGAAATATAATCAGCCCCAGCATTTT.

This sequence joins TRBV19 and TRBJ1-5, with D unclear. Germline lookup yields CDR1 LNHDA and CDR2 SQIVND (reference sequence). Trimming shortened V by 3 bases and J by 8 bases, and 8 bases separated the two germline ends. This CDR3 spans 12 amino acids. The CDR3 loop reads CASSIAGEPQHF. The CDR3 DNA follows: TGTGCCAGTAGTATCGCTGGAGAGCCCCAGCATTTT.

The chain uses TRBV6-5 and TRBJ1-3, with a tentative D call TRBD1 (6 bases). The V end was cut by 6 bases, the J end by 0 bases, with 12 bases between. CDR3 length: 15 residues. Germline V gene sequence: CDR1 MNHEY, CDR2 SVGAGI. Written as DNA, the CDR3 is TGTGCCAGCAGCCGGGACATCACCTCTGGAAACACCATATATTTT. This codes for CASSRDITSGNTIYF.

The chain carries TRBV30 and TRBJ1-1, with D possibly matching TRBD1 (5 bases). CDR1 is GTSNPN and CDR2 is SVGIG in the germline V gene (reference sequence). The CDR3 consists of 14 residues. V was cut by 4 bases and J by 1 base, with 13 bases left in between. The CDR3 protein is CAWTIGGANTEAFF. The CDR3, as DNA: TGTGCCTGGACCATCGGGGGTGCGAACACTGAAGCTTTCTTT.

The chain carries TRBV18 and TRBJ1-4, with 9 bases matching TRBD1. The CDR3 covers 13 residues. CDR1 is KGHSH and CDR2 is LQKENI in the germline V gene. With V trimmed by 8 bases and J by 6 bases, 4 bases remained unmatched. The CDR3 DNA is TGTGCCAGCCAACGGACAGGGGATGAAAAACTGTTTTTT. Translating it yields CASQRTGDEKLFF.

Only one count was recorded for this clone. The rearrangement joins TRBV10-1 to TRBJ1-3; D is unresolved. V lost 3 bases and J lost 4, with 13 bases in between. Germline CDR1 WNHNN, CDR2 SYGVQD (reference sequence). There are 15 residues in the CDR3. CDR3 bases: TGCGCCAGCAGTGATGAACCCGGGAGGGGAAACACCATATATTTT. Amino acid sequence: CASSDEPGRGNTIYF.

This clone occurred once. The chain has TRBV12-3 or TRBV12-4 and TRBJ2-7, with a tentative D call TRBD1 (6 bases). The CDR3 covers 13 residues. Trimming pared 8 bases from V and 0 bases from J, leaving 11 bases between. The CDR3 loop reads CASGQGSSYEQYF. CDR3 nucleotides: TGTGCCAGCGGGCAGGGGAGCTCCTACGAGCAGTACTTC.

The rearrangement joins TRBV6-4 to TRBJ2-1, with D tentatively TRBD2 (6 bases). Germline V gene sequence: CDR1 MRHNA, CDR2 SNTAGT. V shed 8 bases and J shed 0 bases, with 14 bases lying between them. The CDR3 spans 15 residues. The CDR3, as DNA: TGTGCCAGCTCCGAGGAGGGAAGCTCCTACAATGAGCAGTTCTTC. Its protein is CASSEEGSSYNEQFF.

This rearrangement joins TRBV2 to TRBJ1-1; D uncertain. The ends were cut back, 7 bases at V and 1 base at J, with 10 bases in the middle. CDR1 SNHLY and CDR2 FYNNEI come from the germline V gene. This CDR3 contains 13 residues. This chain's CDR3 is CASKKHKNTEAFF. DNA of the CDR3: TGTGCCAGCAAGAAGCATAAGAACACTGAAGCTTTCTTT.

The chain is built from TRBV12-3 or TRBV12-4 and TRBJ1-1; 7 nucleotides align to TRBD1. V gave up 4 bases and J gave up 5 bases; unmatched junction bases: 4. This CDR3 comprises 13 residues. CDR3 sequence reads: CASSSRGETEAFF. CDR3 DNA: TGTGCCAGCAGTTCCAGGGGGGAAACTGAAGCTTTCTTT.

This chain joins TRBV5-6 and TRBJ1-3; D call uncertain. V was shortened by 0 bases and J by 5 bases, with 9 bases between the two germline ends. Germline lookup yields CDR1 SGHDT and CDR2 YYEEEE. This CDR3 contains 14 residues. This CDR3 is CASSLVSERNTIYF. The CDR3 DNA reads TGTGCCAGCAGCTTGGTGTCGGAGAGAAACACCATATATTTT.

The chain employs TRBV6-6 and TRBJ1-4, with 7 bases that match TRBD1. J gave up 8 bases and V 0 bases, and 9 bases lay outside the gene matches. The CDR3 contains 16 residues. Germline V gene data show CDR1 as MNHNY and CDR2 as SVGAGI (reference sequence). CDR3 residues: CASSYSRQGDREKLFF. The CDR3 DNA reads TGTGCCAGCAGTTACTCGCGGCAGGGGGATCGGGAAAAACTGTTTTTT.